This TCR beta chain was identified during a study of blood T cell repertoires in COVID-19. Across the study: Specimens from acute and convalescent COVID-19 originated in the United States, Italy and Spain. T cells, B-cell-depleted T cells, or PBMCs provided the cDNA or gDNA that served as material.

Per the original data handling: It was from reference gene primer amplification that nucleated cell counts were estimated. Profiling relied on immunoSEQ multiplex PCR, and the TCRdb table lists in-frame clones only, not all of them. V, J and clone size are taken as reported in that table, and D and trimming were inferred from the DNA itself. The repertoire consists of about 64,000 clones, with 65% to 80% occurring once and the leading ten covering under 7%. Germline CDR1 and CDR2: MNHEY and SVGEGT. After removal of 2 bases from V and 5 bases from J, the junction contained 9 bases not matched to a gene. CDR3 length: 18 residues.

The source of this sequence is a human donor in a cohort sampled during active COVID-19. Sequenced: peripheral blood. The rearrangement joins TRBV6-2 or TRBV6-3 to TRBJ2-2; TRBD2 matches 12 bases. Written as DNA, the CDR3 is TGTGCCAGCAGTTACGTCTCTAGCGGGGGGGCCTGGACCGGGGAGCTGTTTTTT. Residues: CASSYVSSGGAWTGELFF.